Listed below are T cell receptor beta chains from one sample, sequenced in a study of cytomegalovirus exposure and HLA in healthy donors. Clones were read by immunoSEQ multiplex PCR, and TCRdb kept only the in-frame ones, dropping some. In the table there are about 160,000 clones, approximately 86% of which are singletons. Sequenced: PBMCs. The receptors shown here come from a woman aged 18-29 years in good health and CMV-seronegative. Each CDR3 is given without its conserved first and last residue.

TRBV5-1 | ASSLVYNEQF
TRBV2 | ASSRFGQQNTEAF
TRBV7-9 | ASSLFGRVSYNEQF
TRBV6-4 | ASSTGETDTQY
TRBV30 | AWTQYPGQGSGEQY
TRBV6-1 | ASSEGQGDTEAF
TRBV6-5 | ASSYPTGPSV
TRBV11-2 | ASSPRTGENYEQY
TRBV5-1 | ASSSGTGVIRANEKLF
TRBV19 | ASSIADSEFTDTQY
TRBV4-1 | ASSPDRGNSPLH
TRBV7-9 | ASSLTGQGGRAEAF
TRBV6-5 | ASGPGQAGYGYT
TRBV18 | ASSPSWRTTGETQY
TRBV7-9 | ASSSGQTESTGELF
TRBV2 | ASSDRGTMNTEAF
TRBV5-1 | ASTDSGGYT
TRBV5-1 | ASSFDGGQPQH
TRBV6-1 | ASSSGRGTEAF
TRBV28 | ASSPPAGELF
TRBV9 | ADLRAGNSPLH
TRBV7-8 | ASSQGASGTHEQY
TRBV4-1 | ASSQEPDTNTEAF
TRBV5-6 | ASSEGQGYTEAF
TRBV5-1 | ASSPRAGGTDTQY
TRBV7-9 | SSSLDPGQGREKLF
TRBV5-1 | ASSLTPGGYEQY
TRBV6-5 | ASSWRQGDQPQH